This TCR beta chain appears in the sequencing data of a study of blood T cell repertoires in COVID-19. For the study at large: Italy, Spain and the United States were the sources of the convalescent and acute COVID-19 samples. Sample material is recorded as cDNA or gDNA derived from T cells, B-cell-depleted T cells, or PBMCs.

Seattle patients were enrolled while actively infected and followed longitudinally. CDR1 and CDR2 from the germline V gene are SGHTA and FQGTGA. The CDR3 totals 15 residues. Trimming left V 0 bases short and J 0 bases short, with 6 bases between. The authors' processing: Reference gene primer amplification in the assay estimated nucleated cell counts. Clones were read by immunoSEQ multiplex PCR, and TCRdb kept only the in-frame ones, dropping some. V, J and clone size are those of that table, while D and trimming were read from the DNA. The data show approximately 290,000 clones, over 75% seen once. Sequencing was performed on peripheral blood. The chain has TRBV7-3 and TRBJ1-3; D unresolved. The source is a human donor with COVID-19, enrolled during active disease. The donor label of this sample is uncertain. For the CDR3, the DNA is TGTGCCAGCAGCTTAACCCCGTCCTCTGGAAACACCATATATTTT. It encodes CASSLTPSSGNTIYF.